This TCR beta chain was sequenced during a study of cytotoxic CD8 clonotypes in ibrutinib-treated CLL. Note on this clone: One junction end disagrees with the germline gene, perhaps due to a read error.

The CDR3 sequence is 15 residues long. Germline CDR1 reads SNHLY; CDR2 reads FYNNEI. TCRdb's table, derived via immunoSEQ multiplex PCR, lists solely in-frame clones and lacks some. Among about 130,000 clones listed, around three quarters were seen once. The chain links TRBV2 to TRBJ2-1, with a possible D match to TRBD2 (6 bases). The receptor comes from a human donor with chronic lymphocytic leukemia. Sample: PBMCs, taken after 12 months of ibrutinib treatment. The DNA of the CDR3 is TGTGCCAGCTTTGGAACTAGCCTCTCCCACAATGAGCAGTTCTTC. This translates into CASFGTSLSHNEQFF.